The text below deals with one TCR beta chain. Its antigen is currently unknown. This entry is derived from a study of cytomegalovirus exposure and HLA in healthy donors. Study outcomes and limitations: Owing to their indistinguishability, certain V segments, notably TRBV6-2 and TRBV6-3, were excluded. A later analysis appeared to link common viral pathogens to several of the most significant clusters.

PCR amplification relied on 60 Vbeta primers (plus 13 Jbeta primers). Clones were sequenced by immunoSEQ multiplex PCR, and TCRdb holds only the in-frame ones, with some missing. The sample gives more than 70,000 clones, around 75% of which show up once; about 3.1% is in the top ten. The germline V gene encodes CDR1 LNHDA and CDR2 SQIVND (reference sequence). V lost 5 bases to trimming and J lost 5 bases, with 11 bases between them. This CDR3 comprises 13 residues. The sequence came from a man aged 35 to 55 in good health and CMV-seronegative. This chain uses TRBV19 with TRBJ2-3, with D perhaps matching TRBD2 (6 bases). Sequences were obtained from PBMCs. The CDR3: CASSFQEGDTQYF. The CDR3 region has the DNA TGTGCCAGTAGTTTCCAGGAGGGAGATACGCAGTATTTT.